A selection of T cell receptor beta chains follows, all from one sample in a study of blood T cells in healthy people across ages. TCRdb itself ran the 5' RACE reads through MiXCR, one entry per CDR3 protein. The sample has approximately 780,000 distinct CDR3 sequences; 25% to 30% are singletons. The same specimen was also included in a second study, on T cells of mothers and their children.

The specimen sequenced was blood. These receptor sequences come from a boy between 5 and 17 years old in good health. CDR3s include the opening cysteine and the closing phenylalanine or tryptophan. Each record gives: J gene, V gene, D gene, CDR3 protein. D genes are given only for firm matches.

>TRBJ2-4|TRBV6-5|.
CASSYSIGGAKNIRYF
>TRBJ2-3|TRBV7-2|TRBD1
CASSLWDSPTDTQYF
>TRBJ2-1|TRBV11-1|.
CASRPLSDEQFF
>TRBJ1-6|TRBV7-9|.
CASSLGDTVYNSPLHF
>TRBJ1-2|TRBV7-8|.
CASSPGHRVGYGYTF
>TRBJ1-4|TRBV12-3/TRBV12-4|.
CASSSLGKPFF
>TRBJ2-1|TRBV2|.
CASSARGATYNEQFF
>TRBJ2-3|TRBV2|TRBD1
CASILTTGAGTDTQYF
>TRBJ1-2|TRBV20-1|.
CSARTVSYGYTF
>TRBJ2-5|TRBV29-1|.
CSVAGGDQETQYF
>TRBJ2-5|TRBV4-2|TRBD2
CASSRGTSGIQETQYF
>TRBJ1-2|TRBV2|TRBD1
CASRGTGGHYGYTF
>TRBJ2-5|TRBV28|TRBD2
CASSFRLTSERETQYF
>TRBJ2-1|TRBV6-6|.
CASRRPGAFNEQFF
>TRBJ2-1|TRBV7-9|TRBD2
CASSLPSGEPYNEQFF
>TRBJ2-5|TRBV4-1|.
CASNPSGVETQYF
>TRBJ2-1|TRBV7-9|.
CASSAEGVLEQFF
>TRBJ2-5|TRBV28|TRBD1
CASSSAGTGGETQYF
>TRBJ1-3|TRBV12-3/TRBV12-4|TRBD1
CASSFIRTGGNTIYF
>TRBJ2-5|TRBV7-6|TRBD2
CASSFGAGGPEETQYF
>TRBJ2-4|TRBV6-6|.
CASSYARDSVMDQYF
>TRBJ2-3|TRBV6-6|.
CASRSSGGGHTDTQYF
>TRBJ2-3|TRBV7-9|.
CASSKGGSSTDTQYF
>TRBJ1-3|TRBV20-1|.
CSARDPRTGGNTIYF
>TRBJ2-1|TRBV12-3/TRBV12-4|TRBD1
CASSLGQGEETQHF
>TRBJ2-1|TRBV28|TRBD1
CASSLFRTGGLTYNEQFF
>TRBJ1-1|TRBV9|.
CASSVQTNTEAFF
>TRBJ1-4|TRBV2|.
CASSETGASEKLFF
>TRBJ2-5|TRBV11-2|.
CASSLGPGPPETQYF
>.|TRBV5-1|.
CASSLEAELPYEQYF
>TRBJ2-1|TRBV3-1|TRBD2
CASSEPGGKSTYNEQFF
>TRBJ2-7|TRBV6-5|.
CASSPPGVEGTQYF
>TRBJ1-4|TRBV7-2|.
CASSLPPGEGPNEKLFF
>TRBJ1-5|TRBV20-1|.
CSARPGGQPQHF
>TRBJ2-1|TRBV5-1|.
CATSGGHNERFF
>TRBJ2-1|TRBV5-5|TRBD2
CASSPRASGGTSYNEQFF
>TRBJ1-3|TRBV7-2|.
CASSLVSRGDTIYF
>TRBJ2-7|TRBV20-1|TRBD2
CSARDGERENNYEQYF
>TRBJ2-5|TRBV14|.
CASSHPLGRQETQYF
>TRBJ2-1|TRBV9|TRBD1
CASSADDRDNEQFF
>TRBJ2-1|TRBV14|.
CASSQSRGNEQFF
>TRBJ2-3|TRBV10-3|.
CAISVEGHTDTQYF
>TRBJ2-3|TRBV29-1|TRBD2
CSVEWLAGRDTQYF
>TRBJ2-3|TRBV3-1|TRBD2
CASSQDHAPGGISTDTQYF